The 22 T cell receptor beta chains in this list originate from one sample, sequenced in a study of post-analysis software for immune sequencing data. Study conclusions and caveats: The study found TRBV5-6, TRBV5-1 and TRBV20-1 among a few TRBV segments more frequent in patients than controls.

Unique molecular identifiers were carried by the TCR beta cDNA libraries. TCRdb re-called the PCR reads with MiXCR, one entry per CDR3 protein. Altogether about 770,000 distinct CDR3 sequences are present, 40% to 55% being singletons, with the ten largest covering roughly 4.5%. These receptors have no known antigen. Sequencing used blood. The receptors were sampled from a girl under 18 with multiple sclerosis.

This clonotype occurred a few times. The rearrangement joins TRBV5-5 to TRBJ1-2; D unclear. Germline CDR1 and CDR2: SGHKS and YYEKEE (reference sequence). CDR3 length: 14 residues. Trimming pared 1 base from V and 6 bases from J, leaving 13 bases between. The CDR3 here is CASSLRAEFDGYTF. CDR3 nucleotide sequence: TGTGCCAGCAGCTTGCGTGCGGAATTTGATGGCTACACCTTC.

The V call is TRBV6-2 or TRBV6-3, the J call TRBJ2-1; 10 bases match TRBD2. Looked up from germline, CDR1 is MNHEY and CDR2 is SVGEGT. V was pared by 6 bases and J by 2 bases, with 7 bases of the junction left unmatched. The CDR3 covers 16 residues. This chain's CDR3 is CASRPRLAGPYNEQFF. CDR3 bases: TGTGCCAGCAGGCCCCGACTAGCGGGCCCCTACAATGAGCAGTTCTTC.

The chain joins TRBV7-3 to TRBJ1-1, with 7 nucleotides matching TRBD1. Germline V CDR1 and CDR2: SGHTA, FQGTGA. V lost 5 bases and J lost 5; bases outside the gene matches: 5. CDR3 length: 13 residues. CDR3 nucleotide sequence: TGTGCCAGCAGCGTTACAGGGGAGACTGAAGCTTTCTTT. Residues: CASSVTGETEAFF. The whole variable domain, remainder taken from reference TRBV7-3 and TRBJ1-1, is GAGVSQTPSNKVTEKGKYVELRCDPISGHTALYWYRQSLGQGPEFLIYFQGTGAADDSGLPNDRFFAVRPEGSVSTLKIQRTERGDSAVYLCASSVTGETEAFFGQGTRLTVV.

This clonotype was observed a few times. The chain joins TRBV12-3 or TRBV12-4 to TRBJ1-1; 9 nucleotides match TRBD1. V lost 1 base to trimming and J lost 6 bases; unmatched junction nucleotides: 18. The CDR3 runs 19 residues. Here the CDR3 reads CASSLVGSGTGKRRAEAFF. The CDR3 DNA is TGTGCCAGCAGTTTAGTGGGGAGTGGGACAGGGAAAAGGAGAGCTGAAGCTTTCTTT.

Of note for this clonotype: The junction differs from germline at one of its ends, possibly a read error. The chain recombines TRBV7-2 with TRBJ2-1, with 8 positions matching TRBD2. CDR3 length: 15 amino acids. Germline V CDR1 and CDR2: SGHTA, FQGNSA. The CDR3 region is CASSLAGATYNEQFF. Written as DNA, the CDR3 is TGTGCCAGCAGCCTAGCGGGTGCTACCTACAATGAGCAGTTCTTC.

To note about this clonotype: At one boundary the junction diverges from the germline segment, which might be a read error. This sequence joins TRBV9 and TRBJ2-1; TRBD2 is a possible D gene (5 bases). Germline V gene data show CDR1 as SGDLS and CDR2 as YYNGEE. The CDR3 consists of 13 residues. The DNA for the CDR3 is TGTGCCAGCAGCGTAGGCGGGTACAATGGGCAGTTCTTC. It is translated as CASSVGGYNGQFF.

The DNA for the CDR3 is TGTGCCAGCAGCCTAGGGATCCAGGGGCCTGTGAACACTGAAGCTTTCTTT. Translating it yields CASSLGIQGPVNTEAFF. This chain joins TRBV7-2 and TRBJ1-1; a weak D match, TRBD1 (6 bases). Deletions cut 5 bases from V and 0 bases from J, with 19 bases between. From germline, CDR1 is SGHTA and CDR2 FQGNSA. The length of the CDR3 is 17 residues.

The V gene is TRBV5-1, the J gene TRBJ2-3; 9 positions match TRBD2. This CDR3 has 17 amino acids. Germline V lookup: CDR1 SGHRS, CDR2 YFSETQ. V shed 0 bases, J shed 0 bases, and the junction held 5 bases outside the gene matches. The CDR3 here is CASSLAGGTSSTDTQYF. The DNA for the CDR3 is TGCGCCAGCAGCTTGGCCGGGGGGACTAGCAGCACAGATACGCAGTATTTT.

The chain is built from TRBV4-2 and TRBJ2-3; 7 nucleotides line up with TRBD2. The V gene's germline CDR1 is LGHNA and CDR2 YNFKEQ. The length of the CDR3 is 15 residues. The V and J ends lost 1 base and 2 bases, in that order; junction bases with no gene match: 3. CDR3 coding DNA: TGTGCCAGCAGCCAAGCCAGCGGGAACACAGATACGCAGTATTTT. This translates into CASSQASGNTDTQYF.

On this clonotype itself: The junction differs from germline at one of its ends, possibly a read error. In DNA, the CDR3 is TGCAGCTTCTACACGCAAGGGACCCAGTACTTC. Its translation: CSFYTQGTQYF. The chain has TRBV29-1 and TRBJ2-5; no definite D call. CDR1 and CDR2 (germline): SQVTM, ANQGSEA. The CDR3 length is 11 residues.

The chain carries TRBV13 and TRBJ2-7, with TRBD1 matching over 9 bases. The DNA end lines up better with TRBJ2-5; the J call may be wrong. Germline V lookup: CDR1 PRHDT, CDR2 FYEKMQ (reference sequence). The length of the CDR3 is 16 residues. The CDR3 spells CASSQGAGTGSETQYF. CDR3 sequence (DNA): TGTGCCAGCAGCCAGGGCGCCGGGACAGGGTCAGAGACCCAGTACTTC.

This clonotype was picked up a small number of times. DNA for the CDR3: TGTGCCACCAGTGACACCATGGAGCAGTACTTC. Its protein is CATSDTMEQYF. The rearrangement links TRBV24-1 to TRBJ2-7, with D uncertain. The germline V gene has CDR1 KGHDR and CDR2 SFDVKD. The CDR3 loop spans 11 amino acids. V lost 4 bases to trimming and J lost 7 bases, with 7 bases between them.

This clonotype was counted between two and nine times. The chain uses TRBV4-1 and TRBJ2-3, with 8 bases matching TRBD2. Trimming removed 4 bases from V and 5 bases from J; junction bases left unmatched: 11. The CDR3 length is 16 residues. Germline-derived CDR1 and CDR2 are MGHRA and YSYEKL. CDR3 amino acids: CASSRSVGLELDTQYF. In DNA, the CDR3 is TGCGCCAGCAGCCGTTCAGTGGGACTAGAACTAGATACGCAGTATTTT.

The genes are TRBV15 and TRBJ2-5, with TRBD1 matching over 7 bases. Germline CDR1 LNHNV, CDR2 YYDKDF (reference sequence). The V segment lost 6 bases and the J segment 5 bases; nucleotides outside the gene matches: 6. CDR3 length: 13 amino acids. CDR3 nucleotide sequence: TGTGCCACCAGTACAGGGGCGAGGGAGACCCAGTACTTC. Amino acid sequence: CATSTGARETQYF.

This clonotype has only one observation. The chain is built from TRBV20-1 and TRBJ2-3, with a possible D match to TRBD2 (5 bases). The germline gives CDR1 DFQATT, CDR2 SNEGSKA (reference sequence). V lost 2 bases and J 3 bases, leaving 18 bases between the germline ends. The CDR3 spans 16 residues. Here the CDR3 reads CSARRGPPFGTDTQYF. The CDR3 DNA follows: TGCAGTGCTAGAAGAGGGCCCCCTTTTGGTACAGATACGCAGTATTTT.

The chain employs TRBV20-1 and TRBJ2-7; no firm D call. The V gene's germline CDR1 is DFQATT and CDR2 SNEGSKA (reference sequence). The CDR3 contains 14 residues. With 0 bases removed from V and 0 bases from J, the gap between germline ends came to 9 bases. The CDR3 sequence is CSARESPASYEQYF. The CDR3 DNA reads as TGCAGTGCTAGAGAATCGCCAGCCTCCTACGAGCAGTACTTC.

Points on this clonotype: A much larger clone differs by one base, so this may be a read error. This chain uses TRBV6-5 with TRBJ2-6; D tentatively reads TRBD1 or TRBD2 (5 bases each). The CDR3 is 14 amino acids. Per the germline V gene, CDR1 is MNHEY and CDR2 is SVGAGI. CDR3 amino acids: CASKKRSGANVRTF. CDR3 DNA sequence: TGTGCCAGCAAGAAAAGGTCCGGGGCCAACGTCCGGACTTTC.

The chain uses TRBV20-1 and TRBJ2-4, with D tentatively TRBD1 or TRBD2 (5 bases each). The DNA end lines up better with TRBJ2-7; the J call may be wrong. The length of the CDR3 is 13 residues. CDR1 is DFQATT, CDR2 SNEGSKA, per germline (reference sequence). Here the CDR3 reads CSALPGAYYEQYF. The CDR3 nucleotides are TGCAGTGCTCTGCCCGGGGCCTACTACGAGCAGTACTTC.

This clonotype has more than one count but fewer than ten. The gene calls are TRBV7-9 and TRBJ1-1; maybe TRBD1 (5 bases). The CDR3 has 12 residues. V was clipped by 3 bases and J by 8 bases, with 10 bases between them. CDR1 is SEHNR and CDR2 is FQNEAQ in the germline V gene (reference sequence). The CDR3 nucleotides are TGTGCCAGCAGCTTTGAGGGACGGGAAGCTTTCTTT. This gives the protein CASSFEGREAFF.

V is TRBV28 and J is TRBJ2-7, with 11 bases aligning to TRBD1. Germline trimming cut 3 bases from V and 7 bases from J; bases unmatched to any gene: 8. The CDR3 has 15 amino acids. CDR1 and CDR2 (germline): MDHEN, SYDVKM. The CDR3 DNA reads as TGTGCCAGCAGTTTCGGGACAGGGGGGATGCGGGAGCAGTACTTC. Translation gives CASSFGTGGMREQYF.

The rearrangement uses TRBV5-1 and TRBJ1-1; D gene uncertain. Trimming took off 3 bases at V and 2 bases at J, with 8 bases between the two ends. CDR3 length equals 13 residues. Germline CDR1 reads SGHRS; CDR2 reads YFSETQ. The CDR3 is CASSSDVNTEAFF. The DNA for the CDR3 is TGCGCCAGCAGCTCGGACGTCAACACTGAAGCTTTCTTT. Variable domain in full (rest from reference TRBV5-1 and TRBJ1-1): KAGVTQTPRYLIKTRGQQVTLSCSPISGHRSVSWYQQTPGQGLQFLFEYFSETQRNKGNFPGRFSGRQFSNSRSEMNVSTLELGDSALYLCASSSDVNTEAFFGQGTRLTVV.

The genes are TRBV6-5 and TRBJ2-7; the match to TRBD2 covers 7 bases. The CDR3 runs to 14 residues. The junction had 11 bases not matched to a gene; V was cut back by 6 bases and J by 6 bases. From germline, CDR1 is MNHEY and CDR2 SVGAGI. CDR3 protein: CASSPEGSGGEQYF. For the CDR3, the DNA is TGTGCCAGCAGCCCCGAGGGGTCGGGGGGCGAGCAGTACTTC.